This T cell receptor (beta chain) was retrieved from a study of cytomegalovirus exposure and HLA in healthy donors. Overall study context: The same platform was used for the roughly 120 validation repertoires as for the approximately 610 first-cohort repertoires, as reported in a later analysis. Whole-study results and caveats: In vitro testing confirmed three CMV-associated chains as specific for CMV antigens. Researchers counted around 180 TCR beta chains as cytomegalovirus-associated.

Germline CDR1 is SGDLS and CDR2 is YYNGEE. The CDR3 extends over 12 amino acids. Trimming removed 5 bases at V and 8 bases at J, with 13 bases between. The table came from immunoSEQ multiplex PCR; TCRdb's copy has only in-frame clones and leaves some out. This table has about 330,000 clones, roughly 90% appearing once. On this clone: The antigen is unknown.

This chain uses TRBV9 with TRBJ2-5; TRBD1 might be the D (6 bases). The receptor was derived from a woman aged 18-29 years in good health and CMV-seronegative. The sample was PBMCs. CDR3 region: CASRGQGVTQYF. CDR3 DNA: TGTGCCAGCAGGGGACAAGGGGTAACCCAGTACTTC.